This TCR beta chain is drawn from a study of T cell responses to AZD1222 COVID-19 vaccine. The ends lost 5 bases at V and 1 base at J; junction bases unmatched: 4. There are 14 residues in the CDR3. The germline V gene encodes CDR1 SGHTA and CDR2 FQGTGA. Sequencing used immunoSEQ multiplex PCR; TCRdb keeps in-frame clones, though not all of them. The sample holds 150,000 to 200,000 clones; 88% are singletons and the top ten take roughly 27%. The clonotype was recovered from an adult who received the AZD1222 COVID-19 vaccine. The material was peripheral blood, obtained 28 days after the second AZD1222 dose. V gene TRBV7-3 combines with J gene TRBJ2-5; TRBD1 agrees at 7 bases. CDR3 sequence (DNA): TGTGCCAGCAGCCCCAGACAGGGCCAAGAGACCCAGTACTTC. Encoded protein: CASSPRQGQETQYF.